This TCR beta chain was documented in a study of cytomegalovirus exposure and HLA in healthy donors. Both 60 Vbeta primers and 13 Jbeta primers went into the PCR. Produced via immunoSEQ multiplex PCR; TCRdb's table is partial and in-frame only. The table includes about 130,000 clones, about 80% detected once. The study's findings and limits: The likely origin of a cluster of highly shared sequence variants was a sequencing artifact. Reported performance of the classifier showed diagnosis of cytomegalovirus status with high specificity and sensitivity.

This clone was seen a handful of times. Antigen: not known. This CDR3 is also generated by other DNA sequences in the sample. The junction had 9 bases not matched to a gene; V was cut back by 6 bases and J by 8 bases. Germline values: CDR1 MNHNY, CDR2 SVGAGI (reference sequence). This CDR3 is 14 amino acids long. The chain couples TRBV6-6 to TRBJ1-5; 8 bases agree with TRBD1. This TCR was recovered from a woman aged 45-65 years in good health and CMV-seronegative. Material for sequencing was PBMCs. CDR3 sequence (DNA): TGTGCCAGCAGCCTCGGACAGGGAGGTAAGCCCCAGCATTTT. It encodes CASSLGQGGKPQHF.